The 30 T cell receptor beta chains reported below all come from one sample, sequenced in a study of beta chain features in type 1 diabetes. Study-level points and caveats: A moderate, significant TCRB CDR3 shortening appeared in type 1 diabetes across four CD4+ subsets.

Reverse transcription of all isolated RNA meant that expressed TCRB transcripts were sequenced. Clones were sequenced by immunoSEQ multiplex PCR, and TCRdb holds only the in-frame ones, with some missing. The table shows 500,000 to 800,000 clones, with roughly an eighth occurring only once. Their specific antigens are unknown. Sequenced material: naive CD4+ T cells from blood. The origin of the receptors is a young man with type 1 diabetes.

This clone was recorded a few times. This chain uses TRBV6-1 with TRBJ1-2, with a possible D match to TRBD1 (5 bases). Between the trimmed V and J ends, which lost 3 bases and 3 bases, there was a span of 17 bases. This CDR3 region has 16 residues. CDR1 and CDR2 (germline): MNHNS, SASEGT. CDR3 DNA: TGTGCCAGCAGTGACGGGGGTGGGGATAAAGACTATGGCTACACCTTC. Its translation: CASSDGGGDKDYGYTF.

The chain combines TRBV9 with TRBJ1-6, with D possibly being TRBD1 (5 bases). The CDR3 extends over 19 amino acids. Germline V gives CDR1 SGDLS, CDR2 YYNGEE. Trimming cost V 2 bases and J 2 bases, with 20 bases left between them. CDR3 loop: CASSVGDVDVVTYNSPLHF. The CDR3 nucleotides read TGTGCCAGCAGCGTGGGGGACGTAGATGTCGTAACCTATAATTCACCCCTCCACTTT.

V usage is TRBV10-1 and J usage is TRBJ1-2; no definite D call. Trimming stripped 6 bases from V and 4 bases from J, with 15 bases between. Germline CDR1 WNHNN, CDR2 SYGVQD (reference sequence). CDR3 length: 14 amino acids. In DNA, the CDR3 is TGCGCCAGCAGCTCGGGATCCGAAATCTATGGCTACACCTTC. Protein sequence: CASSSGSEIYGYTF.

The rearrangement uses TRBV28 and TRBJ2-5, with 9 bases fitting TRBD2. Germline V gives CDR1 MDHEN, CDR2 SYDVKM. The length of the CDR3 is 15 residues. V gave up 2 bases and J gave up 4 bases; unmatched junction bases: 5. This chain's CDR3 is CASSLQASGVETQYF. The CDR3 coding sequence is TGTGCCAGCAGTTTACAAGCTAGCGGGGTAGAGACCCAGTACTTC.

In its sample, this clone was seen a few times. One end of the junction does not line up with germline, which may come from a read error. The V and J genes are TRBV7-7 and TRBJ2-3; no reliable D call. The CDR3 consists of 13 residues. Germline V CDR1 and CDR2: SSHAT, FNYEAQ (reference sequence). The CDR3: CASSLSSTDTQYF. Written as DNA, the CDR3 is TGTGCTAGCAGCTTATCCAGCACAGATACGCAGTATTTT.

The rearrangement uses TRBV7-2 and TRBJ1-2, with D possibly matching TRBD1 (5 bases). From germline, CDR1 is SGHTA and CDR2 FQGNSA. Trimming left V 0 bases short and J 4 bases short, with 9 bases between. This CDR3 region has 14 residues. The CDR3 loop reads CASSLATDFYGYTF. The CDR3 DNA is TGTGCCAGCAGCTTAGCGACAGACTTCTATGGCTACACCTTC.

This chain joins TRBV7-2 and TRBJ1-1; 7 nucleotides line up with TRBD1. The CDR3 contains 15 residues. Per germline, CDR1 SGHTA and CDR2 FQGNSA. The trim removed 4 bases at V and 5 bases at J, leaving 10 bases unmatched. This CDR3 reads CASSSIYRGWTEAFF. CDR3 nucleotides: TGTGCCAGCAGCTCCATCTACAGGGGTTGGACTGAAGCTTTCTTT.

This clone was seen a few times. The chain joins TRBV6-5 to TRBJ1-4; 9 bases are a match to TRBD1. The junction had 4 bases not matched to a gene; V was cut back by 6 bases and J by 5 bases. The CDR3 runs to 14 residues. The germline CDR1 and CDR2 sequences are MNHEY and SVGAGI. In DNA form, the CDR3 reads TGTGCCAGCAGCCCGGACAGGGGCAATGAAAAACTGTTTTTT. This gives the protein CASSPDRGNEKLFF.

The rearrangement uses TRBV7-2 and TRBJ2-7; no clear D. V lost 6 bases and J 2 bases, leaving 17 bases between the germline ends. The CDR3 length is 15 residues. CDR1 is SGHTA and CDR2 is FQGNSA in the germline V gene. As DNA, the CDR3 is TGTGCCAGCAGTCTACCGGAGCTCCCCACCTACGAGCAGTACTTC. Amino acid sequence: CASSLPELPTYEQYF.

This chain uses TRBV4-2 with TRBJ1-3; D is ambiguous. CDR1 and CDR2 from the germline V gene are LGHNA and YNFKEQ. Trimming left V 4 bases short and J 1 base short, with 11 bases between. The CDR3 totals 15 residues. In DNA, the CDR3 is TGTGCCAGCAGCCTAATTGGGGAGTCTGGAAACACCATATATTTT. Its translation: CASSLIGESGNTIYF.

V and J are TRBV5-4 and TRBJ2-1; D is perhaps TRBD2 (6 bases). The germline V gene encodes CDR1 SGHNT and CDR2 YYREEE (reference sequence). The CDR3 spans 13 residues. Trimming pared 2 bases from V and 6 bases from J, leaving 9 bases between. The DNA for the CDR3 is TGTGCCAGCAGCTTAGCGGGTCTCAATGAGCAGTTCTTC. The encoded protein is CASSLAGLNEQFF.

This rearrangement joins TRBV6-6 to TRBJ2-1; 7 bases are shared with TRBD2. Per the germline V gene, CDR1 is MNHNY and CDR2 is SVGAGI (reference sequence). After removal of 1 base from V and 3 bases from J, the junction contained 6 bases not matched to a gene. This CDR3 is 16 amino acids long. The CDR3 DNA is TGTGCCAGCAGTTACTTGTCTGGCGGGAGCTACAATGAGCAGTTCTTC. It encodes CASSYLSGGSYNEQFF.

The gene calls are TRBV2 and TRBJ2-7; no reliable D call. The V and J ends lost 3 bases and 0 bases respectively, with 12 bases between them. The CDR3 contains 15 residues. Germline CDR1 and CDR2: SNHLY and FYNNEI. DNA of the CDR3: TGTGCCAGCAGTGACGGTCCCCTCCGCTCCTACGAGCAGTACTTC. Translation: CASSDGPLRSYEQYF.

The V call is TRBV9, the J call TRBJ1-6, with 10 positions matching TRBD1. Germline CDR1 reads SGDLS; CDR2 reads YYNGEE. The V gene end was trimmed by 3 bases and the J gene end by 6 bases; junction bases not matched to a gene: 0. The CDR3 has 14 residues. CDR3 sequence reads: CASSGQGANSPLHF. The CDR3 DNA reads TGTGCCAGCAGCGGACAGGGGGCTAATTCACCCCTCCACTTT.

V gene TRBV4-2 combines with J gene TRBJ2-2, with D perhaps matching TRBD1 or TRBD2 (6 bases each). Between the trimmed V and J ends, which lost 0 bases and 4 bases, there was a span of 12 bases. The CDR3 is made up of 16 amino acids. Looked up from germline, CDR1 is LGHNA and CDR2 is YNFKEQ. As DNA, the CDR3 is TGTGCCAGCAGCCAAGATCGGGGGCGTTTCACCGGGGAGCTGTTTTTT. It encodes CASSQDRGRFTGELFF.

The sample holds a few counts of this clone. CDR3 in DNA: TGTGCCAGTAAGCGGGCGCGGTTTATCACAGATACGCAGTATTTT. Protein: CASKRARFITDTQYF. The gene calls are TRBV19 and TRBJ2-3; D might be TRBD2 (6 bases). Germline V gene sequence: CDR1 LNHDA, CDR2 SQIVND (reference sequence). Trimming stripped 7 bases from V and 2 bases from J, with 16 bases between. This CDR3 comprises 15 residues.

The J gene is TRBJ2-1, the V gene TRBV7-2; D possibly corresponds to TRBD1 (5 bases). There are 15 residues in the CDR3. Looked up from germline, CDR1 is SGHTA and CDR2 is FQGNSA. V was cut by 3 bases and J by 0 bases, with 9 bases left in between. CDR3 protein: CASSFSQGSYNEQFF. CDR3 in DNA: TGTGCCAGCAGCTTTAGTCAGGGCTCCTACAATGAGCAGTTCTTC.

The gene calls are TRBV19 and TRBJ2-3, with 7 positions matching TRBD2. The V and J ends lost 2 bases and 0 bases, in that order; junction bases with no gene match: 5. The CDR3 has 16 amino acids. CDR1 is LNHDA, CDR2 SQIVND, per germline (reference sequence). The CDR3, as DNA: TGTGCCAGTAGTATATGGGCTAGCGGAAGCACAGATACGCAGTATTTT. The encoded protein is CASSIWASGSTDTQYF.

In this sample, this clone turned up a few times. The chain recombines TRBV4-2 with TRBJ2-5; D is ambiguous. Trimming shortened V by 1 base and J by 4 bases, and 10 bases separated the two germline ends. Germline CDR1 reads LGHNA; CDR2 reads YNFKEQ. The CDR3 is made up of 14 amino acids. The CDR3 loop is CASSQVDRAETQYF. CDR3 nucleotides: TGTGCCAGCAGCCAAGTGGACCGCGCAGAGACCCAGTACTTC.

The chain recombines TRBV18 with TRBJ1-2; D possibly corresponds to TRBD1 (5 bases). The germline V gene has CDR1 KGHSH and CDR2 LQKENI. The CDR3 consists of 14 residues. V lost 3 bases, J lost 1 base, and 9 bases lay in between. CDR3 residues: CASSPGGDNYGYTF. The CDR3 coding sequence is TGTGCCAGCTCACCGGGAGGGGATAACTATGGCTACACCTTC.

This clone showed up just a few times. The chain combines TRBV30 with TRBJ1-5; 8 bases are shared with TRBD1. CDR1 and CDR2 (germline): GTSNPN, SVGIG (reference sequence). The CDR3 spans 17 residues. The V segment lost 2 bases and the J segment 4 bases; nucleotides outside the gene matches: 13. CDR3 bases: TGTGCCTGGAGTCCTCAGGACAGGGAGGCTAGGAATCAGCCCCAGCATTTT. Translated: CAWSPQDREARNQPQHF. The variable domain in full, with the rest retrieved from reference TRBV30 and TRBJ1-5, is SQTIHQWPATLVQPVGSPLSLECTVEGTSNPNLYWYRQAAGRGLQLLFYSVGIGQISSEVPQNLSASRPQDRQFILSSKKLLLSDSGFYLCAWSPQDREARNQPQHFGDGTRLSIL.

The CDR3 loop reads CASSYDPGGRVYGYTF. For the CDR3, the DNA is TGTGCCAGCAGTTACGACCCCGGGGGGCGCGTCTATGGCTACACCTTC. The V gene is TRBV6-5, the J gene TRBJ1-2, with D possibly matching TRBD1 (6 bases). Germline assignment: CDR1 MNHEY and CDR2 SVGAGI. Between the trimmed V and J ends, which lost 2 bases and 4 bases, there was a span of 17 bases. The CDR3 consists of 16 residues.

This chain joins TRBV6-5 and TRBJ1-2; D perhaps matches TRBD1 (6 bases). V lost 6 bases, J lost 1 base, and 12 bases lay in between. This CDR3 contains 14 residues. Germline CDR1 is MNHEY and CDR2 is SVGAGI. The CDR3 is CASRSGTNNYGYTF. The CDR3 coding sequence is TGTGCCAGCAGGTCCGGGACAAATAACTATGGCTACACCTTC.

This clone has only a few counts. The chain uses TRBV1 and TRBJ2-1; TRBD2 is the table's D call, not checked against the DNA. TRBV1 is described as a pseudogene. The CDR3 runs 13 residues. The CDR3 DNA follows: TGCACCAGCATTCAGGGACTAGCGGATGAGCAGTTCTTC. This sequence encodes CTSIQGLADEQFF.

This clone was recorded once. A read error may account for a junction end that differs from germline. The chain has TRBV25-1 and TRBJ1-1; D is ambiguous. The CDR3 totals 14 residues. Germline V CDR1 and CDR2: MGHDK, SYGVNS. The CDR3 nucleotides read TGTGCCAGCAACGGTGGCGGGTCGCACACTAAAGCTTTCTTT. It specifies CASNGGGSHTKAFF.

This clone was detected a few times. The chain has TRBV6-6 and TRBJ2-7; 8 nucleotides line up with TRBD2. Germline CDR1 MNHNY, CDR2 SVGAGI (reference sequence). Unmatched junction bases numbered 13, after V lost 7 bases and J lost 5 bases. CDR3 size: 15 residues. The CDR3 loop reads CASTLRRTSPHEQYF. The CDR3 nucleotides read TGTGCCAGCACCCTAAGAAGGACTAGCCCCCACGAGCAGTACTTC.

As DNA, the CDR3 is TGCGCCAGCAGCTTGGACGCCCAACCTCCTCTGGATACGCAGTATTTT. It translates to CASSLDAQPPLDTQYF. The chain employs TRBV5-1 and TRBJ2-3; D not certain. The CDR3 has 16 residues. From germline, CDR1 is SGHRS and CDR2 YFSETQ. The V end lost 0 bases, the J end lost 6 bases, and 17 bases lay between the germline ends.

This CDR3 is CASSLDGSEADTQYF. DNA of the CDR3: TGTGCCAGCAGCTTAGATGGCAGCGAGGCAGATACGCAGTATTTT. This sequence joins TRBV7-9 and TRBJ2-3; D is undetermined. Trimming pared 1 base from V and 4 bases from J, leaving 12 bases between. The CDR3 is 15 residues long. Germline CDR1 and CDR2: SEHNR and FQNEAQ (reference sequence).

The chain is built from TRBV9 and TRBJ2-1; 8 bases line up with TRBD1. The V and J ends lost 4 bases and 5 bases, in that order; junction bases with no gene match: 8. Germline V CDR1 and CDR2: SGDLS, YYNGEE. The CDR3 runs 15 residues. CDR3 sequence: CASSPRQGQHNEQFF. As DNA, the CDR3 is TGTGCCAGCAGCCCACGACAGGGGCAACACAATGAGCAGTTCTTC.

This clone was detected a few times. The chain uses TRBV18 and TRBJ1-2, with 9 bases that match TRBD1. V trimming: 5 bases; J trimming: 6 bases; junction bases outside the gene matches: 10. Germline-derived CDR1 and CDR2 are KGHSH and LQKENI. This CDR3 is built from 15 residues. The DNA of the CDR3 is TGTGCCAGCTCATTGCGACAGGGGGGCTCCGATGGCTACACCTTC. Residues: CASSLRQGGSDGYTF.